Below, 25 T cell receptor beta chains from the same sample are listed, as sequenced in a study of CD4 T cells in relation to SARS-CoV-2 and coronaviruses (dated by TCRdb to the early 2020s). Libraries were made using the immunoSEQ multiplex PCR assay. In its TCRdb copy, this immuneACCESS table keeps in-frame sequences only and misses some clones. Where compared with another copy, unresolved V genes explain less than half of these, and the others have no known cause. The sample has about 41,000 clones on record, 84% of them singletons. The top ten clonotypes cover 0.95% to 1.5% of the sample. What these receptors recognize is not known. Sequencing input: naive CD4+ T cells from PBMCs, cultured in vitro. Interpreted using the paper, the cell subset or site label stands for: naive CD4+ T cells isolated by negative enrichment. The receptors were sampled from an adult with COVID-19.

The J gene is TRBJ1-2, the V gene TRBV28; TRBD1 is a possible D gene (5 bases). The CDR3 has 14 amino acids. With 2 bases removed from V and 0 bases from J, the gap between germline ends came to 7 bases. Per the germline V gene, CDR1 is MDHEN and CDR2 is SYDVKM. CDR3: CASSLGAANYGYTF. For the CDR3, the DNA is TGTGCCAGCAGTTTAGGGGCCGCTAACTATGGCTACACCTTC.

The chain carries TRBV20-1 and TRBJ2-3, with D uncertain. The ends were cut back, 3 bases at V and 2 bases at J, with 24 bases in the middle. Germline-derived CDR1 and CDR2 are DFQATT and SNEGSKA (reference sequence). The CDR3 loop spans 18 amino acids. CDR3 amino acids: CSASTYGADPALTDTQYF. CDR3 nucleotide sequence: TGCAGTGCTAGTACGTACGGCGCAGACCCAGCCCTCACAGATACGCAGTATTTT.

This clone has a single count. J is TRBJ2-1 and V is TRBV24-1; D call uncertain. The CDR3 totals 13 residues. Trimming pared 3 bases from V and 6 bases from J, leaving 8 bases between. Per germline, CDR1 KGHDR and CDR2 SFDVKD. CDR3 residues: CATSDVYSNEQFF. As DNA, the CDR3 is TGTGCCACCAGTGATGTTTACTCCAATGAGCAGTTCTTC.

The V gene is TRBV30, the J gene TRBJ2-3; 7 positions agree with TRBD2. V was pared by 4 bases and J by 1 base, with 8 bases of the junction left unmatched. The germline V gene has CDR1 GTSNPN and CDR2 SVGIG (reference sequence). The CDR3 is 15 amino acids. The CDR3 sequence: CAWTPGGGRTDTQYF. CDR3 DNA sequence: TGTGCCTGGACCCCGGGGGGAGGCCGCACAGATACGCAGTATTTT.

The chain couples TRBV28 to TRBJ2-7; D not certain. This CDR3 has 11 residues. The ends were cut back, 5 bases at V and 7 bases at J, with 9 bases in the middle. Germline V gives CDR1 MDHEN, CDR2 SYDVKM. This chain's CDR3 is CASSPAAEQYF. The CDR3 coding sequence is TGTGCCAGCAGTCCTGCGGCGGAGCAGTACTTC.

The chain has TRBV12-3 or TRBV12-4 and TRBJ1-1; D not resolved. The CDR3 runs to 12 residues. V gave up 4 bases and J gave up 7 bases, with 10 bases separating them. This chain's CDR3 is CASSSWESEAFF. The DNA of the CDR3 is TGTGCCAGCAGTTCCTGGGAAAGTGAAGCTTTCTTT.

This sequence joins TRBV5-1 and TRBJ2-1, with 8 bases identical to TRBD2. V lost 4 bases, J lost 3 bases, and 9 bases stayed unmatched. Germline CDR1 and CDR2: SGHRS and YFSETQ. This CDR3 spans 16 amino acids. CDR3 region: CASSVTSGDYYNEQFF. CDR3 in DNA: TGCGCCAGCAGCGTCACTAGCGGAGATTACTACAATGAGCAGTTCTTC.

This clone was picked up a small number of times. The J gene is TRBJ2-7, the V gene TRBV18; TRBD1 matches 9 bases. The CDR3 totals 14 residues. Germline V gene lookup returns CDR1 KGHSH and CDR2 LQKENI. The ends lost 4 bases at V and 6 bases at J; junction bases unmatched: 7. In nucleotides, the CDR3 is TGTGCCAGCTCACTGTCCGGGACAGGGAGCGAGCAGTACTTC. Protein product: CASSLSGTGSEQYF.

This clone was observed a single time. J is TRBJ2-7 and V is TRBV5-1; TRBD1 matches 7 bases. Germline V gene data show CDR1 as SGHRS and CDR2 as YFSETQ. With V trimmed by 0 bases and J by 3 bases, 6 bases remained unmatched. This CDR3 spans 15 amino acids. CDR3 sequence reads: CASSLAPTGVYEQYF. The CDR3 DNA is TGCGCCAGCAGCTTGGCACCCACAGGGGTCTACGAGCAGTACTTC.

The rearrangement uses TRBV2 and TRBJ1-5, with TRBD1 identical over 9 bases. The CDR3 sequence is 14 residues long. With 5 bases clipped from V and 4 bases from J, the junction kept 3 bases outside the gene matches. Germline CDR1 reads SNHLY; CDR2 reads FYNNEI. The CDR3 region is CASSWDRVNQPQHF. CDR3 coding DNA: TGTGCCAGCAGTTGGGACAGGGTTAATCAGCCCCAGCATTTT.

The chain is built from TRBV6-5 and TRBJ1-6; no clear D gene. Germline V gene lookup returns CDR1 MNHEY and CDR2 SVGAGI. The V end was cut by 9 bases, the J end by 7 bases, with 13 bases between. CDR3 length: 13 residues. The CDR3 DNA reads TGTGCCAGTTTGGGCGGGCTGAATTCACCCCTCCACTTT. This gives the protein CASLGGLNSPLHF.

The chain joins TRBV6-2 or TRBV6-3 to TRBJ1-5; D is undetermined. The CDR3 is 13 residues long. The germline CDR1 and CDR2 sequences are MNHEY and SVGEGT. Trimming took off 5 bases at V and 3 bases at J, with 8 bases between the two ends. DNA of the CDR3: TGTGCCAGCAGTCGGCAGGCCAATCAGCCCCAGCATTTT. This sequence encodes CASSRQANQPQHF.

This chain connects TRBV15 to TRBJ2-5; 7 nucleotides agree with TRBD1. The trim removed 0 bases at V and 4 bases at J, leaving 2 bases unmatched. Germline CDR1 is LNHNV and CDR2 is YYDKDF (reference sequence). This CDR3 is 14 amino acids long. In DNA, the CDR3 is TGTGCCACCAGCAGAGATTCAGGGGGAGAGACCCAGTACTTC. Translated, it gives CATSRDSGGETQYF.

The chain carries TRBV20-1 and TRBJ2-1; 8 nucleotides line up with TRBD2. Germline V gives CDR1 DFQATT, CDR2 SNEGSKA (reference sequence). Losses at the gene ends were 3 bases for V and 6 bases for J; bases not matched to a gene: 13. The CDR3 runs 16 residues. The CDR3 is CSASNLAGGDSNEQFF. In DNA, the CDR3 is TGCAGTGCTAGTAATCTGGCGGGAGGAGACTCCAATGAGCAGTTCTTC.

This chain connects TRBV2 to TRBJ2-1; 11 nucleotides agree with TRBD2. The CDR3 contains 16 residues. Germline V gives CDR1 SNHLY, CDR2 FYNNEI. The trim removed 2 bases at V and 7 bases at J, leaving 7 bases unmatched. The CDR3 is CASSERLAGPTNEQFF. CDR3 bases: TGTGCCAGCAGTGAACGACTAGCGGGACCAACAAATGAGCAGTTCTTC.

V and J are TRBV6-5 and TRBJ2-7, with D perhaps matching TRBD1 (6 bases). This CDR3 is built from 14 residues. CDR1 is MNHEY and CDR2 is SVGAGI in the germline V gene. Trimming removed 6 bases from V and 3 bases from J, with 15 bases in between. The CDR3 spells CASSAGTRVYEQYF. The CDR3 coding sequence is TGTGCCAGCAGCGCCGGGACACGGGTCTACGAGCAGTACTTC.

V gene TRBV9 combines with J gene TRBJ2-1, with 9 bases lining up with TRBD1. CDR3 length equals 16 residues. The junction had 10 bases not matched to a gene; V was cut back by 3 bases and J by 6 bases. Germline CDR1 reads SGDLS; CDR2 reads YYNGEE. CDR3 residues: CASSGAQGAKPNEQFF. CDR3 coding DNA: TGTGCCAGCAGCGGCGCACAGGGGGCCAAACCCAATGAGCAGTTCTTC.

There are a few counts of this clone. V usage is TRBV2 and J usage is TRBJ2-1; 11 nucleotides align to TRBD2. The V gene's germline CDR1 is SNHLY and CDR2 FYNNEI. Losses at the gene ends were 5 bases for V and 6 bases for J; bases not matched to a gene: 6. The CDR3 is made up of 15 amino acids. The CDR3 here is CASSFTSGSPNEQFF. CDR3 in DNA: TGTGCCAGCAGTTTTACTAGCGGGAGTCCCAATGAGCAGTTCTTC.

V and J are TRBV10-3 and TRBJ2-7; 10 bases fit TRBD1. The germline V gene encodes CDR1 ENHRY and CDR2 SYGVKD. With V trimmed by 0 bases and J by 2 bases, 4 bases remained unmatched. CDR3 length: 16 residues. Here the CDR3 DNA reads TGTGCCATCAGTGAGTCAGGAGGACAGGGGGCCTACGAGCAGTACTTC. It encodes CAISESGGQGAYEQYF.

The chain carries TRBV19 and TRBJ1-4, with TRBD1 as a possible D gene (6 bases). The V end was cut by 7 bases, the J end by 0 bases, with 24 bases between. The CDR3 spans 19 residues. CDR1 and CDR2 from the germline V gene are LNHDA and SQIVND (reference sequence). The CDR3 nucleotides read TGTGCCAGTACCTCCGCGAGTTTAGGGGGGGATGCAACTAATGAAAAACTGTTTTTT. It is translated as CASTSASLGGDATNEKLFF.

V is TRBV19 and J is TRBJ2-4; 9 nucleotides match TRBD1. From germline, CDR1 is LNHDA and CDR2 SQIVND (reference sequence). After removal of 7 bases from V and 0 bases from J, the junction contained 10 bases not matched to a gene. The CDR3 length is 17 residues. CDR3 loop: CASKDRGLVGAKNIQYF. The CDR3 DNA follows: TGTGCCAGTAAGGACAGGGGTTTAGTAGGAGCCAAAAACATTCAGTACTTC.

This chain connects TRBV20-1 to TRBJ1-2; 8 positions match TRBD1. V gave up 3 bases and J gave up 1 base; unmatched junction bases: 16. The CDR3 contains 18 residues. Germline V gene data show CDR1 as DFQATT and CDR2 as SNEGSKA (reference sequence). CDR3 DNA: TGCAGTGCTAGTCCGCTCTCTGGGACAGGTGACAATAACTATGGCTACACCTTC. Its protein product is CSASPLSGTGDNNYGYTF.

The CDR3 region has the DNA TGTGCCAGTAGTATCAGGGGACGCAATAATGAGCAGTTCTTC. Amino acid sequence: CASSIRGRNNEQFF. This rearrangement joins TRBV19 to TRBJ2-1; maybe TRBD1 (6 bases). The germline gives CDR1 LNHDA, CDR2 SQIVND (reference sequence). With 3 bases removed from V and 7 bases from J, the gap between germline ends came to 13 bases. The CDR3 length is 14 residues.

There are a few counts of this clone. This sequence joins TRBV27 and TRBJ1-1; 7 bases match TRBD1. The V gene end was trimmed by 4 bases and the J gene end by 7 bases; junction bases not matched to a gene: 9. Germline V lookup: CDR1 MNHEY, CDR2 SMNVEV (reference sequence). The CDR3 sequence is 14 residues long. CDR3 coding DNA: TGTGCCAGCAGTTCCCGACAGGGACGAGGTGAAGCTTTCTTT. Translated, it gives CASSSRQGRGEAFF.

The chain is built from TRBV6-5 and TRBJ1-1, with 9 nucleotides matching TRBD1. CDR3 size: 14 residues. CDR1 and CDR2 from the germline V gene are MNHEY and SVGAGI. After removal of 6 bases from V and 3 bases from J, the junction contained 5 bases not matched to a gene. The chain's CDR3 is CASRTTGGDTEAFF. The CDR3 DNA is TGTGCCAGCAGAACGACAGGGGGGGACACTGAAGCTTTCTTT.